This T cell receptor (beta chain) was obtained from a study of T cell changes during pregnancy in multiple sclerosis. Germline V gene sequence: CDR1 SGHNT, CDR2 YYREEE (reference sequence). The CDR3 is made up of 13 amino acids. Trimming shortened V by 1 base and J by 5 bases, and 6 bases separated the two germline ends. The assay was immunoSEQ multiplex PCR, and TCRdb's table has in-frame clones only and misses some. The sample contains tens of thousands of clones, over 90% of which appear only once. Sequencing used CD8+ T cells from peripheral blood mononuclear cells, obtained in the third trimester of pregnancy. The rearrangement joins TRBV5-4 to TRBJ2-2; D is undetermined. This receptor was obtained from a female donor with multiple sclerosis, enrolled in a pregnancy study. The CDR3, as DNA: TGTGCCAGCAGCTTGTCCTTAACCGGGGAGCTGTTTTTT. Protein product: CASSLSLTGELFF.